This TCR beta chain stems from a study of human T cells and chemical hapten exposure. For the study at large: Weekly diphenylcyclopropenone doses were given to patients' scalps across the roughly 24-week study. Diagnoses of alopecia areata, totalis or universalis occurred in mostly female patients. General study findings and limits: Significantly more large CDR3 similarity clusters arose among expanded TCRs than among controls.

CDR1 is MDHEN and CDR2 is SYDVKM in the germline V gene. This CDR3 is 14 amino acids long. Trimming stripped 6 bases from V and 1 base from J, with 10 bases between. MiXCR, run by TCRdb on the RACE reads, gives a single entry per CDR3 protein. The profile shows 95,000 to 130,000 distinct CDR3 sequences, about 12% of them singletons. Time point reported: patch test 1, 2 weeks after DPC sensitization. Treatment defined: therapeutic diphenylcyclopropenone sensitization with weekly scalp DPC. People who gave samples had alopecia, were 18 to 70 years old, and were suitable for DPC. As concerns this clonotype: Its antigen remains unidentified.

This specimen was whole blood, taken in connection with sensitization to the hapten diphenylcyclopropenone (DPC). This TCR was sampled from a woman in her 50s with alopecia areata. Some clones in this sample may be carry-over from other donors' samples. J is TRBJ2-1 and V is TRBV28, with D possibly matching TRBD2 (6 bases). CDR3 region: CASSLAESYNEQFF. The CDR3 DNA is TGTGCCAGCAGCTTAGCGGAATCCTACAATGAGCAGTTCTTC.